The next 22 T cell receptor beta chains were all read from a single sample in a study of blood T cell repertoires in COVID-19. Clones were sequenced by immunoSEQ multiplex PCR, and TCRdb holds only the in-frame ones, with some missing. The sample includes 150,000 to 200,000 clones, roughly 82% of them seen just once. The sample comprised PBMCs or T cells enriched from blood (not recorded which). These receptors originate from a man aged 40-50 years who had recovered from COVID-19.

This sequence joins TRBV6-5 and TRBJ1-4; D might be TRBD1 (5 bases). V lost 3 bases and J lost 9, with 20 bases in between. The CDR3 runs 16 residues. Germline V CDR1 and CDR2: MNHEY, SVGAGI. The CDR3 is CASSYLRGGVEKKLFF. CDR3 coding DNA: TGTGCCAGCAGTTATCTTCGGGGAGGGGTGGAGAAAAAACTGTTTTTT.

The rearrangement joins TRBV20-1 to TRBJ2-3; no definite D call. Germline CDR1 DFQATT, CDR2 SNEGSKA (reference sequence). CDR3 length: 17 residues. Trimming stripped 3 bases from V and 3 bases from J, with 22 bases between. CDR3 protein: CSASLWSPEPITDTQYF. The CDR3 DNA follows: TGCAGTGCTAGTTTATGGTCCCCCGAGCCGATTACAGATACGCAGTATTTT.

The chain has TRBV5-1 and TRBJ1-1, with 7 bases aligning to TRBD1. The CDR3 sequence is 16 residues long. After removal of 0 bases from V and 1 base from J, the junction contained 6 bases not matched to a gene. Per germline, CDR1 SGHRS and CDR2 YFSETQ. The CDR3 DNA is TGCGCCAGCAGCTTGGACCCAGACAGGGCGAACACTGAAGCTTTCTTT. Amino acid sequence: CASSLDPDRANTEAFF.

The rearrangement links TRBV5-1 to TRBJ2-5, with TRBD1 matching 8 bases. V trimming: 3 bases; J trimming: 4 bases; junction bases outside the gene matches: 8. This CDR3 has 15 amino acids. CDR1 and CDR2 from the germline V gene are SGHRS and YFSETQ. CDR3 residues: CASSSLQGAGETQYF. In DNA, the CDR3 is TGCGCCAGCAGCTCGCTGCAGGGGGCAGGAGAGACCCAGTACTTC.

The V and J genes are TRBV9 and TRBJ2-1; 7 positions match TRBD2. The CDR3 covers 15 residues. Germline values: CDR1 SGDLS, CDR2 YYNGEE. V dropped 4 bases and J dropped 1; count of bases not matched to a gene: 5. CDR3 loop: CASSRGLPSYNEQFF. The CDR3 DNA is TGTGCCAGCAGCCGGGGACTACCGTCCTACAATGAGCAGTTCTTC.

The V call is TRBV4-2, the J call TRBJ2-1, with D possibly TRBD1 on 5 matching bases. The germline V gene encodes CDR1 LGHNA and CDR2 YNFKEQ. Trimming cost V 1 base and J 5 bases, with 18 bases left between them. This CDR3 has 17 amino acids. The CDR3 region has the DNA TGTGCCAGCAGCCAAGTTCGGATAGGGGTCACCCACAATGAGCAGTTCTTC. Its protein product is CASSQVRIGVTHNEQFF.

The gene calls are TRBV27 and TRBJ2-2; D might be TRBD2 (5 bases). Deletions cut 4 bases from V and 6 bases from J, with 12 bases between. CDR1 and CDR2 from the germline V gene are MNHEY and SMNVEV (reference sequence). The CDR3 extends over 14 amino acids. In DNA, the CDR3 is TGTGCCAGCAGTTCTAGCCGGGTCGCCGGGGAGCTGTTTTTT. It specifies CASSSSRVAGELFF.

J is TRBJ2-5 and V is TRBV7-3; weak D call: TRBD1 (5 bases). CDR1 and CDR2 (germline): SGHTA, FQGTGA. The V and J ends lost 5 bases and 5 bases respectively, with 15 bases between them. There are 14 residues in the CDR3. CDR3 sequence reads: CASSPGPPGETQYF. Here the CDR3 DNA reads TGTGCCAGCAGCCCTGGACCCCCAGGGGAGACCCAGTACTTC.

This clone was detected a few times. This rearrangement joins TRBV28 to TRBJ1-4; a possible D gene is TRBD1 (6 bases). V lost 3 bases, J lost 4 bases, and 9 bases lay in between. Germline values: CDR1 MDHEN, CDR2 SYDVKM. This CDR3 has 14 amino acids. The CDR3 reads CASSLSGVNEKLFF. CDR3 bases: TGTGCCAGCAGTTTGTCAGGGGTTAATGAAAAACTGTTTTTT.

This clone was seen a handful of times. The V gene is TRBV7-9, the J gene TRBJ2-2; TRBD1 aligns across 8 bases. Germline assignment: CDR1 SEHNR and CDR2 FQNEAQ (reference sequence). The CDR3 covers 15 residues. V lost 6 bases to trimming and J lost 5 bases; unmatched junction nucleotides: 8. CDR3 sequence reads: CASRRTGGGTGELFF. The CDR3 DNA reads as TGTGCCAGCAGACGAACAGGGGGAGGAACCGGGGAGCTGTTTTTT.

A few counts support this clone. CDR3 bases: TGTGCCAGTAGTGTTACCGGGACTAGCGAGACCCAGTACTTC. Translated, it gives CASSVTGTSETQYF. The V call is TRBV19, the J call TRBJ2-5, with 9 bases that match TRBD2. This CDR3 region has 14 residues. The trim removed 5 bases at V and 5 bases at J, leaving 6 bases unmatched. Per the germline V gene, CDR1 is LNHDA and CDR2 is SQIVND (reference sequence).

The genes are TRBV11-1 and TRBJ2-1, with a weak D call TRBD2 (5 bases). V lost 6 bases, J lost 4 bases, and 10 bases lay in between. The germline V gene has CDR1 SGHAT and CDR2 FQDESV (reference sequence). The length of the CDR3 is 13 residues. CDR3 nucleotides: TGTGCCAGCAGTGCGAGCGGATACAATGAGCAGTTCTTC. Residues: CASSASGYNEQFF.

The chain couples TRBV5-6 to TRBJ1-1; D remains ambiguous. The CDR3 has 12 amino acids. Looked up from germline, CDR1 is SGHDT and CDR2 is YYEEEE. Trimming cost V 4 bases and J 4 bases, with 8 bases left between them. The CDR3 loop reads CASSGLRTEAFF. As DNA, the CDR3 is TGTGCCAGCAGCGGGCTCCGCACTGAAGCTTTCTTT.

V gene TRBV28 combines with J gene TRBJ2-3; no clear D. The CDR3 has 14 residues. Germline assignment: CDR1 MDHEN and CDR2 SYDVKM. V was clipped by 0 bases and J by 4 bases, with 8 bases between them. CDR3 DNA sequence: TGTGCCAGCAGTTTATGGGCTGTCCCAGATACGCAGTATTTT. It is translated as CASSLWAVPDTQYF.

The rearrangement links TRBV2 to TRBJ2-3; D is undetermined. CDR3 length: 13 amino acids. Trimming left V 8 bases short and J 5 bases short, with 14 bases between. Looked up from germline, CDR1 is SNHLY and CDR2 is FYNNEI. The chain's CDR3 is CASHLNLGDTQYF. In nucleotides, the CDR3 is TGTGCCAGCCACCTAAACCTAGGAGATACGCAGTATTTT.

V gene TRBV3-1 (or the pseudogene TRBV3-2) combines with J gene TRBJ1-4; 9 bases match TRBD1. This CDR3 contains 14 residues. Germline V gene lookup returns CDR1 LGHDT and CDR2 YNNKEL (reference sequence). Trimming at V came to 4 bases and at J to 8 bases, leaving 5 bases not matched to a gene. The CDR3 sequence: CASSLTGGAEKLFF. The CDR3 DNA sequence: TGTGCCAGCAGCCTAACAGGGGGCGCGGAAAAACTGTTTTTT.

The chain has TRBV7-2 and TRBJ2-1, with 16 bases lining up with TRBD2. Per the germline V gene, CDR1 is SGHTA and CDR2 is FQGNSA. V shed 1 base and J 2 bases; nucleotides not matched to a gene: 5. The CDR3 length is 19 residues. The CDR3 spells CASSLVGTSGRATYNEQFF. In nucleotides, the CDR3 is TGTGCCAGCAGCTTAGTCGGGACTAGCGGGAGGGCGACCTACAATGAGCAGTTCTTC.

Here the CDR3 reads CASKQQETQYF. CDR3 DNA sequence: TGTGCCAGCAAGCAACAAGAGACCCAGTACTTC. V usage is TRBV2 and J usage is TRBJ2-5; D gene unclear. Germline-derived CDR1 and CDR2 are SNHLY and FYNNEI. This CDR3 comprises 11 residues. V was shortened by 7 bases and J by 2 bases, with 5 bases between the two germline ends.

The chain combines TRBV2 with TRBJ1-1, with a weak D call TRBD1 (5 bases). The germline CDR1 and CDR2 sequences are SNHLY and FYNNEI. The CDR3 is made up of 15 amino acids. Trimming shortened V by 7 bases and J by 0 bases, and 15 bases separated the two germline ends. CDR3 region: CASNNFGAVNTEAFF. The CDR3, as DNA: TGTGCCAGCAACAACTTTGGGGCGGTGAACACTGAAGCTTTCTTT.

The chain combines TRBV6-5 with TRBJ1-3, with D possibly matching TRBD1 (5 bases). The V end lost 5 bases, the J end lost 2 bases, and 13 bases lay between the germline ends. Germline values: CDR1 MNHEY, CDR2 SVGAGI. There are 15 residues in the CDR3. In DNA form, the CDR3 reads TGTGCCAGCAGTAATTCGGGGGATACTGGAAACACCATATATTTT. This codes for CASSNSGDTGNTIYF.

V is TRBV7-9 and J is TRBJ2-2; the match to TRBD1 covers 12 bases. Germline V gene data show CDR1 as SEHNR and CDR2 as FQNEAQ (reference sequence). The CDR3 is 16 amino acids. With 3 bases clipped from V and 5 bases from J, the junction kept 4 bases outside the gene matches. The CDR3 spells CASSFGTGGLTGELFF. The CDR3 DNA reads TGTGCCAGCAGCTTCGGGACAGGGGGCTTGACCGGGGAGCTGTTTTTT.

The count of this clone is one. This chain connects TRBV15 to TRBJ1-4; 9 positions agree with TRBD1. Trimming took 1 base from V and 8 from J; bases not matched to a gene: 8. Germline loops: CDR1 LNHNV, CDR2 YYDKDF (reference sequence). The CDR3 spans 16 residues. Here the CDR3 DNA reads TGTGCCACCAGCAGAGTGCGGACAGGGGCGGGGGAAAAACTGTTTTTT. Residues: CATSRVRTGAGEKLFF.